This is a list of T cell receptor beta chains from one sample in a study of blood T cell repertoires in COVID-19. The data were produced by immunoSEQ multiplex PCR, yet TCRdb's version contains in-frame clones alone and is incomplete. The sample records roughly 260,000 clones, approximately 90% being singletons. Source material: peripheral blood. The receptor set was obtained from a man aged 60-69 years who had recovered from COVID-19. CDR3s include the opening cysteine and the closing phenylalanine or tryptophan. A D gene is named only where the DNA matches it firmly.

CAISAALGTNNQPQHF TRBV10-3 -
CASSAHRGGFTGELFF TRBV5-6 TRBD1
CASSHRGSTDTQYF TRBV7-9 -
CASRLAPRGYSNQPQHF TRBV7-8 -
CATSDRKGGDTQYF TRBV24-1 -
CASGPRTGQYF TRBV19 TRBD1
CASSSGQGRVADTQYF TRBV9 TRBD1
CASSVGRTATNEKLFF TRBV9 -
CASSKIRGNEQFF TRBV7-2 -
CASSIGTVNQPQHF TRBV19 TRBD1
CASSESSGGLLGGELFF TRBV10-1 TRBD2
CASSQDNFRQNTEAFF TRBV3-1/TRBV3-2 -
CASSLLASGGSTEAFF TRBV7-8 TRBD1
CASSTLAGETYEQYF TRBV18 TRBD2
CASSLLGVPPMNTEAFF TRBV27 -